The clone carrying this TCR beta chain is medium-sized (0.01 to 0.1%) within its sample. The data are from a study of tumor-infiltrating lymphocytes in oesophageal squamous cell carcinoma. Trimming at V came to 5 bases and at J to 0 bases, leaving 8 bases not matched to a gene. The germline V gene encodes CDR1 SGHRS and CDR2 YFSETQ. The CDR3 is 15 residues long. TCRdb analysed the PCR reads with MiXCR anew, one entry per CDR3 protein. This sample has some 11,000 distinct CDR3 sequences; approximately 52% occur once, and the top ten carry around a fifth. This sequence originates from a female donor with esophageal squamous cell carcinoma. The sequencing input was esophageal tumor tissue. The chain carries TRBV5-1 and TRBJ2-7, with 7 bases matching TRBD1. Written as DNA, the CDR3 is TGCGCCAGCAGTTATACAGGACAGGCCTCCTACGAGCAGTACTTC. Translating gives CASSYTGQASYEQYF.